The 18 T cell receptor beta chains presented below share a single source sample, sequenced in a study of T-cell reconstitution after alpha-beta-depleted transplantation in children. During its preparation, the TCRbeta library received unique molecular identifiers. A single record per CDR3 protein comes from TCRdb applying MiXCR to the PCR reads. The sample records some 600,000 distinct CDR3 sequences, 10% to 15% being singletons. Specimen: PBMCs, mostly from graft donor cells, collected 360 days after TCRalphabeta/CD19-depleted stem cell transplant. Every receptor here comes from a male patient aged 5 to 17 who had a stem cell transplant for acute myeloid leukemia, so the T cells may come from the graft donor.

This clonotype was recorded only once. The V call is TRBV29-1, the J call TRBJ2-5, with 7 positions matching TRBD2. The CDR3 consists of 13 residues. CDR1 is SQVTM and CDR2 is ANQGSEA in the germline V gene. V was clipped by 7 bases and J by 0 bases; unmatched bases: 5. The CDR3 loop reads CSGMRENQETQYF. The CDR3 nucleotides are TGCAGCGGGATGCGGGAGAACCAAGAGACCCAGTACTTC.

The V call is TRBV4-3, the J call TRBJ2-7, with 8 bases identical to TRBD2. V dropped 0 bases and J dropped 3; count of bases not matched to a gene: 10. This CDR3 comprises 17 residues. Germline-derived CDR1 and CDR2 are LGHNA and YSLEER. The CDR3 region is CASSQEPSGSLFYEQYF. The CDR3 nucleotides read TGCGCCAGCAGCCAAGAGCCAAGCGGGAGTCTTTTCTACGAGCAGTACTTC.

The table lists this clonotype with many counts. The chain couples TRBV20-1 to TRBJ2-4; possible D gene TRBD2, 5 bases. The V and J ends lost 0 bases and 3 bases respectively, with 12 bases between them. This CDR3 is built from 15 residues. Germline V gene sequence: CDR1 DFQATT, CDR2 SNEGSKA (reference sequence). The CDR3 is CSARDLGLDKNIQYF. The CDR3 region has the DNA TGCAGTGCTAGAGATCTCGGACTGGACAAAAACATTCAGTACTTC.

This clonotype was found a few times. The chain is built from TRBV9 and TRBJ2-1; D remains unclear. CDR1 and CDR2 (germline): SGDLS, YYNGEE. The CDR3 totals 13 residues. V gave up 2 bases and J gave up 9 bases, with 12 bases separating them. In DNA, the CDR3 is TGTGCCAGCAGCGTCGGTCCATTGAGTGAGCAGTTCTTC. This encodes CASSVGPLSEQFF.

This clonotype appeared many times. This chain links TRBV18 with TRBJ2-5, with TRBD1 matching 9 bases. CDR3 length: 14 residues. Germline lookup yields CDR1 KGHSH and CDR2 LQKENI. V trimming: 3 bases; J trimming: 3 bases; junction bases outside the gene matches: 2. DNA of the CDR3: TGTGCCAGCTCACCCGGACAGGGGAAAGAGACCCAGTACTTC. It is translated as CASSPGQGKETQYF.

The chain couples TRBV7-8 to TRBJ2-3; 14 nucleotides align to TRBD2. V lost 2 bases, J lost 2 bases, and 12 bases stayed unmatched. Germline CDR1 and CDR2: SGHVS and FQNEAQ. The CDR3 consists of 20 residues. The CDR3 is CASSLSGLAGVTAHTDTQYF. CDR3 in DNA: TGTGCCAGCAGCTTATCGGGACTAGCGGGAGTAACGGCTCACACAGATACGCAGTATTTT.

The chain carries TRBV3-1 and TRBJ2-7, with TRBD1 identical over 8 bases. Germline V CDR1 and CDR2: LGHDT, YNNKEL (reference sequence). V was pared by 2 bases and J by 5 bases, with 8 bases of the junction left unmatched. CDR3 size: 15 residues. The CDR3 loop is CASSQLGQGSNEQYF. CDR3 nucleotide sequence: TGTGCCAGCAGCCAACTAGGACAGGGCTCGAACGAGCAGTACTTC.

This clonotype was counted a few times. The chain employs TRBV20-1 and TRBJ2-3; D is ambiguous. The CDR3 spans 10 residues. Trimming stripped 5 bases from V and 7 bases from J, with 7 bases between. Germline CDR1 is DFQATT and CDR2 is SNEGSKA (reference sequence). DNA for the CDR3: TGCAGTGCTCCATACCATACGCAGTATTTT. It codes for CSAPYHTQYF.

In this sample, this clonotype turned up many times. The chain recombines TRBV20-1 with TRBJ2-5, with D perhaps matching TRBD1 (7 bases). Per germline, CDR1 DFQATT and CDR2 SNEGSKA (reference sequence). The V end lost 7 bases, the J end lost 3 bases, and 12 bases lay between the germline ends. The CDR3 runs to 12 residues. The CDR3 is CSGRGVKETQYF. The CDR3 region has the DNA TGCAGTGGCAGGGGGGTGAAAGAGACCCAGTACTTC.

In this sample, this clonotype turned up many times. This chain connects TRBV2 to TRBJ2-1; the D call may be TRBD1 or TRBD2 (5 bases each). V was cut by 8 bases and J by 4 bases, with 12 bases left in between. The CDR3 is made up of 13 amino acids. The V gene's germline CDR1 is SNHLY and CDR2 FYNNEI. The CDR3 is CASGGTDYNEQFF. The DNA for the CDR3 is TGTGCCAGCGGGGGAACTGATTACAATGAGCAGTTCTTC.

The chain uses TRBV20-1 and TRBJ2-2; 8 nucleotides align to TRBD2. Germline V gene lookup returns CDR1 DFQATT and CDR2 SNEGSKA (reference sequence). This CDR3 region has 16 residues. The V segment lost 0 bases and the J segment 5 bases; nucleotides outside the gene matches: 8. The CDR3 coding sequence is TGCAGTGCTAGAGATCCCGGGACTAGTCCAACCGGGGAGCTGTTTTTT. It codes for CSARDPGTSPTGELFF.

This clonotype was detected a few times. This sequence joins TRBV6-4 and TRBJ2-3; D is unresolved. This CDR3 contains 15 residues. Trimming shortened V by 0 bases and J by 3 bases, and 10 bases separated the two germline ends. The germline gives CDR1 MRHNA, CDR2 SNTAGT. In DNA, the CDR3 is TGTGCCAGCAGTGACTCTGGGTCTCATACAGATACGCAGTATTTT. Amino acid sequence: CASSDSGSHTDTQYF.

This clonotype was detected once. The genes are TRBV20-1 and TRBJ2-2, with unresolved D. CDR1 and CDR2 (germline): DFQATT, SNEGSKA (reference sequence). V lost 3 bases to trimming and J lost 6 bases, with 11 bases between them. This CDR3 region has 13 residues. Here the CDR3 reads CSARDGTSGELFF. Written as DNA, the CDR3 is TGCAGTGCTAGGGACGGTACCTCCGGGGAGCTGTTTTTT.

V usage is TRBV27 and J usage is TRBJ2-1; 8 bases align to TRBD1. The CDR3 is 14 residues long. Germline V gene data show CDR1 as MNHEY and CDR2 as SMNVEV (reference sequence). Trimming took 5 bases from V and 3 from J; bases not matched to a gene: 3. Written as DNA, the CDR3 is TGTGCCAGCAGTCGACAGGGGTACTACAATGAGCAGTTCTTC. This gives the protein CASSRQGYYNEQFF.

This clonotype was seen a few times. This chain links TRBV20-1 with TRBJ1-5; perhaps TRBD1 as D (5 bases). This CDR3 is 16 amino acids long. V lost 0 bases and J 6 bases, leaving 18 bases between the germline ends. Germline CDR1 reads DFQATT; CDR2 reads SNEGSKA (reference sequence). The CDR3 is CSARELGAPGGQPQHF. The CDR3 DNA is TGCAGTGCTAGAGAGCTAGGGGCGCCGGGGGGTCAGCCCCAGCATTTT.

This clonotype has just a few counts. The chain combines TRBV18 with TRBJ2-7; TRBD1 or TRBD2 may be the D gene (5 bases each). The CDR3 is 13 residues long. The germline V gene encodes CDR1 KGHSH and CDR2 LQKENI. Trimming took off 6 bases at V and 3 bases at J, with 12 bases between the two ends. The CDR3 nucleotides are TGTGCCAGCTCGGACCGGGACGGCTACGAGCAGTACTTC. It codes for CASSDRDGYEQYF.

The sample holds many counts of this clonotype. V gene TRBV5-1 combines with J gene TRBJ2-2, with a possible D match to TRBD1 (5 bases). V lost 4 bases and J 3 bases, leaving 13 bases between the germline ends. From germline, CDR1 is SGHRS and CDR2 YFSETQ. This CDR3 contains 15 residues. CDR3 coding DNA: TGCGCCAGCAGCACCGACGGACACCACACCGGGGAGCTGTTTTTT. Translating it yields CASSTDGHHTGELFF.

In this sample, this clonotype turned up a few times. This chain uses TRBV7-9 with TRBJ2-2; no clear D. The V gene lost 5 bases and the J gene lost 5 bases, with 9 bases spanning the gap. The CDR3 is 13 residues long. Germline CDR1 is SEHNR and CDR2 is FQNEAQ (reference sequence). The chain's CDR3 is CASSILLTGELFF. The CDR3 DNA sequence: TGTGCCAGCAGCATTTTGTTAACCGGGGAGCTGTTTTTT.